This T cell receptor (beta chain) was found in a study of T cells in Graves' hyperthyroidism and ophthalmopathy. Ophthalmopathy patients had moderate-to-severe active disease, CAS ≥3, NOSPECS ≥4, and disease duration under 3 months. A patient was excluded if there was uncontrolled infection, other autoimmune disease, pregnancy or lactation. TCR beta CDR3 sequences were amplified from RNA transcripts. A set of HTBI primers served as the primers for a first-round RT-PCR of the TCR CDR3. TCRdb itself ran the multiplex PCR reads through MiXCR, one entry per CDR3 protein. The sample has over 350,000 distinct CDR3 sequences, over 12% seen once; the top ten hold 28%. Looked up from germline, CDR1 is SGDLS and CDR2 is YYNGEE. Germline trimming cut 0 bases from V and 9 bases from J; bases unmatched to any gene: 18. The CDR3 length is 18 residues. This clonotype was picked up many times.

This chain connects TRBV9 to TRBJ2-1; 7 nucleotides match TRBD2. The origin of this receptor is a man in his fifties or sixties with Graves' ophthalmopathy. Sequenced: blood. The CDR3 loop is CASSVVDGRRRYPAEQFF. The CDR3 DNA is TGTGCCAGCAGCGTAGTAGACGGGAGGAGGCGGTACCCGGCTGAGCAGTTCTTC. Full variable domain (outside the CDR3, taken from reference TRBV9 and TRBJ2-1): DSGVTQTPKHLITATGQRVTLRCSPRSGDLSVYWYQQSLDQGLQFLIQYYNGEERAKGNILERFSAQQFPDLHSELNLSSLELGDSALYFCASSVVDGRRRYPAEQFFGPGTRLTVL.